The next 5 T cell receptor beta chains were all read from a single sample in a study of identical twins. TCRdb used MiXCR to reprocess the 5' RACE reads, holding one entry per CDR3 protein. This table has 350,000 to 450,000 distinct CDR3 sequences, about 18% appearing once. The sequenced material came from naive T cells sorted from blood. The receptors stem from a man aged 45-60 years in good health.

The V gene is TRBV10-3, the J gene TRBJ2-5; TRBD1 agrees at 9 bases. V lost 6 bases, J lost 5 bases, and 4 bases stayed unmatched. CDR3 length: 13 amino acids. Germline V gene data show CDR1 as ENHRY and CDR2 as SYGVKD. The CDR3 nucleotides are TGTGCCATCAGGGGACAGGGTACGGAGACCCAGTACTTC. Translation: CAIRGQGTETQYF.

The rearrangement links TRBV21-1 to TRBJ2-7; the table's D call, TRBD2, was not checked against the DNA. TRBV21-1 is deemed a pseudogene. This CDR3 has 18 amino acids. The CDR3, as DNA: TGTGCCAGCAGCAAAGACAATTTCAAGCGGGGGAGCTCCTACGAGCAGTACTTC. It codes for CASSKDNFKRGSSYEQYF.

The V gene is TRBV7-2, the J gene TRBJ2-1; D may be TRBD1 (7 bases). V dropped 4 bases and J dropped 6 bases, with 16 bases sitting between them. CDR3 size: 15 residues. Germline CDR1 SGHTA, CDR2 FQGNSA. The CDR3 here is CASSSGGTVSNEQFF. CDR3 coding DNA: TGTGCCAGCAGCTCTGGGGGGACAGTCTCCAATGAGCAGTTCTTC.

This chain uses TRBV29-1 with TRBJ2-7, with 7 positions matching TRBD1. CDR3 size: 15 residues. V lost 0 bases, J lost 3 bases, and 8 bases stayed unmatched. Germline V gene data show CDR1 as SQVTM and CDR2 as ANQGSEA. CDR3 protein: CSVEDPDRANYEQYF. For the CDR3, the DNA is TGCAGCGTTGAAGATCCCGACAGGGCGAACTACGAGCAGTACTTC.

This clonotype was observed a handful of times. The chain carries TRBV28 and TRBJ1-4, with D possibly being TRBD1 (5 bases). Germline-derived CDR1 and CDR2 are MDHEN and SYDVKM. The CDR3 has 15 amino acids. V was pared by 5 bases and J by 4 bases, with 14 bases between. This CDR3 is CASSRGAGHNEKLFF. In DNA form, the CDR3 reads TGTGCCAGCAGTAGGGGCGCAGGCCATAATGAAAAACTGTTTTTT.